The clone carrying this TCR beta chain was found a few times. The antigen is undetermined. J gave up 4 bases and V 0 bases, and 2 bases lay outside the gene matches. The germline gives CDR1 MRHNA, CDR2 SNTAGT. The CDR3 covers 15 residues. The 5'RACE method, run with constant-segment primers, produced TCR alpha and TCR beta cDNA libraries (carrying sample barcodes and UMIs). Using its own MiXCR run on the 5' RACE reads, TCRdb lists one record per CDR3 protein. The repertoire consists of about 340,000 distinct CDR3 sequences, with 15% to 20% occurring once and the leading ten covering 20% to 25%. The sample comes from a study of T-cell memory formation after mild COVID-19. Broader study findings: Day 15 to 85 contractors were CD4/CD8 balanced; later expanders leaned CD4+.

The material sequenced was PBMCs or a T cell subset sorted from them (not recorded which). This clonotype originated in a man between 18 and 35 years old who had mild COVID-19 (a few samples of this study predate the infection). Cell type and time point are not known. The genes are TRBV6-4 and TRBJ2-5; 10 bases map to TRBD2. Here the CDR3 DNA reads TGTGCCAGCAGTGACTCTAGCGGGGGGCCAGAGACCCAGTACTTC. Its protein product is CASSDSSGGPETQYF.